This T cell receptor beta chain was sequenced in a study of beta chain features in type 1 diabetes. The CDR3 has 13 amino acids. CDR1 and CDR2 from the germline V gene are SGHKS and YYEKEE (reference sequence). V was shortened by 0 bases and J by 3 bases, with 7 bases between the two germline ends. Every isolated RNA sample was fully reverse transcribed, so sequencing captured expressed TCRB transcripts. Repertoires were generated with immunoSEQ multiplex PCR, while TCRdb's copy carries only in-frame clones and drops some. The sample consists of hundreds of thousands of clones, about 16% of them appearing once.

This chain uses TRBV5-5 with TRBJ2-7; no clear D. Sample: naive CD4+ T cells from blood. This receptor was obtained from a man aged 18-30 years in good health. The CDR3 DNA is TGTGCCAGCAGCTTGGAAGCAGTCTACGAGCAGTACTTC. This translates into CASSLEAVYEQYF.